This TCR beta chain was sequenced for a study of radiotherapy plus CTLA-4 blockade in lung cancer (dated by TCRdb to 2016 to 2019). For the study in its entirety: Among enrolled patients, around 18% had an objective response and 30% to 35% reached disease control. Study-level results and caveats: Increased serum interferon-beta after radiation, together with early dynamic changes in blood T cell clones, were reported to be the strongest predictors of response. After treatment with radiotherapy and ipilimumab, TCR clones that originated in tumors expanded in peripheral blood.

Note on this clone: Its antigen has not been determined. No clone much larger than this one lies a single base away; base qualities are absent.

The study evaluated CTLA-4 blockade (ipilimumab) given together with focal radiation therapy in patients who had chemo-refractory metastatic non-small-cell lung cancer. CDR1 and CDR2, per the germline V gene, are MGHRA and YSYEKL. From its cysteine to its phenylalanine, the CDR3 spans 12 amino acids. The CDR3 DNA has 36 bases and is translated from base 1. V loses 4 bases of germline sequence and J loses 6 bases, and the interval between the two ends is 9 bases. Libraries were constructed by the immunoSEQ multiplex PCR assay. TCRdb stores this immuneACCESS table with in-frame sequences only. Part of the clones is absent; in the studies checked, under half of the shortfall reflects unresolved V genes, and no reason is known for the rest. Here the sample has about 50,000 clones; approximately 73% occur a single time. The top ten clonotypes cover 3.5% of the sample.

The rearrangement joined TRBV4-1 to TRBJ1-2; the D gene is perhaps TRBD1, from 6 matching bases. The origin of this receptor is a human donor with non-small cell lung cancer who had a complete response to radiotherapy plus ipilimumab. The sample was peripheral blood, taken from a patient treated with radiotherapy plus ipilimumab. Read as DNA, the sequence is TGCGCCAGCAGCCCTGGACAGCATGGCTACACCTTC. It codes for CASSPGQHGYTF.